This T cell receptor beta chain comes out of a study of T cell responses to AZD1222 COVID-19 vaccine. Study-level background: Recipients boosted at about 4 weeks or about 12 weeks are pooled. General observations from the study: Spike-wide coverage was observed for vaccine-associated CD4 TCRs, with dominant responses at 160-218 and 743-854. Spike-specific TCR breadth and depth grew following two AZD1222 doses. Repertoires in all cases were sampled only once the peak T cell response had passed.

The germline V and J ends were trimmed by 2 bases and 9 bases, with 11 bases remaining between them. The CDR3 consists of 13 residues. CDR1 and CDR2 from the germline V gene are MGHRA and YSYEKL. In the case of this clone: What it binds is unknown.

The method was immunoSEQ multiplex PCR; TCRdb's version includes in-frame clones alone and lacks a portion of them. The sample has 100,000 or so clones, approximately 88% seen once; the top ten hold over 15%. The specimen comprised peripheral blood, sampled on day 0 of AZD1222 vaccination. This chain connects TRBV4-1 to TRBJ2-4; D possibly corresponds to TRBD1 (6 bases). The clonotype was recovered from an adult in good health. CDR3 region: CASSQSTGVIQYF. The CDR3 DNA is TGCGCCAGCAGCCAATCGACAGGAGTCATTCAGTACTTC.